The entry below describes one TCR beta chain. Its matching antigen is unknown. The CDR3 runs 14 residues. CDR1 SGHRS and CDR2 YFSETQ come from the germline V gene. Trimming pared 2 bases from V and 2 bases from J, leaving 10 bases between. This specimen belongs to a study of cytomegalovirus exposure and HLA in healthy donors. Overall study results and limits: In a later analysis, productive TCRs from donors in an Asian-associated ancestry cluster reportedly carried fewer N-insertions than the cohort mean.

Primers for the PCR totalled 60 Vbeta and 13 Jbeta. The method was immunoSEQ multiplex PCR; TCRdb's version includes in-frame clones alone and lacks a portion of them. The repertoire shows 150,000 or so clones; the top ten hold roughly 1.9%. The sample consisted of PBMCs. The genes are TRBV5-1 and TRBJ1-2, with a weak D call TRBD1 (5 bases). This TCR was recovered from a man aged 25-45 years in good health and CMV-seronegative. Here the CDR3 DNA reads TGCGCCAGCAGCTTCGGCAGGGTAAACTATGGCTACACCTTC. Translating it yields CASSFGRVNYGYTF.